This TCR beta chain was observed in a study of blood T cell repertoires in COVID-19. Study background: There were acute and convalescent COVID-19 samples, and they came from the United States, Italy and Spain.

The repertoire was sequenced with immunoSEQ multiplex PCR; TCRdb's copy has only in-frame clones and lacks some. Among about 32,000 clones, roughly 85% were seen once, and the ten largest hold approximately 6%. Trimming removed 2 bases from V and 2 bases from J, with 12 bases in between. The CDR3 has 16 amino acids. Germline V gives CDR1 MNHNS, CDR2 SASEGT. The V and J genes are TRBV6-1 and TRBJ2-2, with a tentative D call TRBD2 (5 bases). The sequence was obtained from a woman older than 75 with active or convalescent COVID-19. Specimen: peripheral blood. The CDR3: CASSELASRNTGELFF. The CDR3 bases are TGTGCCAGCAGTGAACTGGCTAGCCGCAACACCGGGGAGCTGTTTTTT.